A single sample gave rise to the 26 T cell receptor beta chains below, sequenced in a study of vaccination and CD4 T cells after COVID-19. The assay that was used to sequence DNA from cultured CD4+ T cells was the Oncomine TCR Beta short-read assay. TCRdb ran MiXCR on the PCR reads and lists one entry per CDR3 protein. Of 8,900 or so distinct CDR3 sequences listed, just over 35% are singletons. Treatment: roughly 11-day PBMC culture with coronavirus spike peptide pools or control peptides (ViraFEST assay). During the years 2011-2018, before the COVID-19 pandemic, the unexposed donor's CD4+ T cells were collected. What these receptors recognize is not known. The sequencing input was CD4+ T cells from blood, cultured in vitro. The receptors were gathered from a human donor in good health.

The rearrangement links TRBV29-1 to TRBJ1-1, with a tentative D call TRBD1 (5 bases). The CDR3 length is 12 residues. Per germline, CDR1 SQVTM and CDR2 ANQGSEA. CDR3 in DNA: TGCATCTCAACTCGGGGGGGCACTGAAGCTTTCTTT. This sequence encodes CISTRGGTEAFF.

This clonotype was seen only a few times. V usage is TRBV20-1 and J usage is TRBJ1-1, with 7 bases fitting TRBD1. Germline V gene lookup returns CDR1 DFQATT and CDR2 SNEGSKA (reference sequence). The CDR3 has 14 residues. J was trimmed by 0 bases and V by 3 bases; bases with no gene match: 4. The CDR3 here is CSASPTGMNTEAFF. For the CDR3, the DNA is TGCAGTGCTAGCCCGACAGGGATGAACACTGAAGCTTTCTTT.

J is TRBJ2-3 and V is TRBV19; 9 bases align to TRBD2. There are 15 residues in the CDR3. Germline V lookup: CDR1 LNHDA, CDR2 SQIVND (reference sequence). Trimming at V came to 2 bases and at J to 4 bases, leaving 4 bases not matched to a gene. Written as DNA, the CDR3 is TGTGCCAGTAGTATATTCCTAGCGGGGTCAGATACGCAGTATTTT. Protein sequence: CASSIFLAGSDTQYF.

Note on this clonotype: One end of the junction varies from germline; a read error may be responsible. The J gene is TRBJ1-2, the V gene TRBV19, with D perhaps TRBD1 (6 bases). Looked up from germline, CDR1 is LNHDA and CDR2 is SQIVND (reference sequence). The CDR3 totals 14 residues. The chain's CDR3 is CVSTTPLGGYGYTF. Written as DNA, the CDR3 is TGTGTCAGTACAACGCCTTTAGGGGGCTATGGCTACACCTTC.

This clonotype has just a few counts. J is TRBJ1-2 and V is TRBV6-1; 7 nucleotides line up with TRBD1. The CDR3 runs to 13 residues. CDR1 and CDR2 from the germline V gene are MNHNS and SASEGT. With 8 bases clipped from V and 0 bases from J, the junction kept 3 bases outside the gene matches. The CDR3 here is CASSGQPNYGYTF. Written as DNA, the CDR3 is TGTGCCAGCTCGGGACAGCCTAACTATGGCTACACCTTC.

This chain connects TRBV4-2 to TRBJ2-2; possible D gene TRBD1, 6 bases. Germline V gene data show CDR1 as LGHNA and CDR2 as YNFKEQ. The CDR3 extends over 19 amino acids. V lost 0 bases and J 4 bases, leaving 21 bases between the germline ends. This CDR3 reads CASSQDSFRTGWATGELFF. CDR3 coding DNA: TGTGCCAGCAGCCAAGATTCTTTCCGAACAGGGTGGGCCACCGGGGAGCTGTTTTTT.

This clonotype was recorded a few times. This chain links TRBV6-4 with TRBJ2-2, with 9 nucleotides matching TRBD2. CDR1 MRHNA and CDR2 SNTAGT come from the germline V gene. This CDR3 contains 16 residues. V lost 5 bases to trimming and J lost 3 bases; unmatched junction nucleotides: 7. This CDR3 is CASSPQGLADTGELFF. CDR3 nucleotide sequence: TGTGCCAGCAGTCCCCAGGGACTAGCCGACACCGGGGAGCTGTTTTTT.

This clonotype was recorded a few times. The chain uses TRBV11-2 and TRBJ1-5, with D possibly being TRBD1 (5 bases). CDR3 length: 13 amino acids. The V end lost 5 bases, the J end lost 7 bases, and 12 bases lay between the germline ends. Germline lookup yields CDR1 SGHAT and CDR2 FQNNGV. The CDR3 protein is CASSPWGEQPQHF. In DNA, the CDR3 is TGTGCCAGCAGCCCATGGGGGGAGCAGCCCCAGCATTTT.

This chain connects TRBV11-2 to TRBJ1-2; 7 bases line up with TRBD1. This CDR3 has 14 residues. Germline CDR1 and CDR2: SGHAT and FQNNGV. V lost 6 bases and J lost 8; bases outside the gene matches: 12. CDR3 in DNA: TGTGCCAGCAGATCAACAGGGGAGGTGAGGGGCTACACCTTC. Protein product: CASRSTGEVRGYTF.

The rearrangement joins TRBV18 to TRBJ2-7, with D perhaps TRBD2 (5 bases). V was pared by 6 bases and J by 3 bases, with 15 bases between. The CDR3 has 14 amino acids. Germline assignment: CDR1 KGHSH and CDR2 LQKENI. The CDR3 region has the DNA TGTGCCAGCTCCCCTCTGGACTCTTTCTACGAGCAGTACTTC. It encodes CASSPLDSFYEQYF.

The chain recombines TRBV6-1 with TRBJ1-5; possible D gene TRBD1, 6 bases. The CDR3 has 19 amino acids. From germline, CDR1 is MNHNS and CDR2 SASEGT. V dropped 2 bases and J dropped 3 bases, with 23 bases sitting between them. The CDR3 sequence: CASSENLGRTVLPNQPQHF. DNA of the CDR3: TGTGCCAGCAGTGAAAACCTTGGCCGGACAGTCCTTCCCAATCAGCCCCAGCATTTT.

This clonotype was seen a handful of times. The chain joins TRBV19 to TRBJ2-3; 10 bases map to TRBD2. The CDR3 extends over 20 amino acids. With 0 bases clipped from V and 2 bases from J, the junction kept 14 bases outside the gene matches. Germline V gives CDR1 LNHDA, CDR2 SQIVND (reference sequence). DNA for the CDR3: TGTGCCAGTAGTATAGATTTAGCGGGGGGCTTCCAGGGCCCCACAGATACGCAGTATTTT. Protein product: CASSIDLAGGFQGPTDTQYF.

This clonotype has only a few counts. The V gene is TRBV7-3, the J gene TRBJ2-3, with 10 bases identical to TRBD2. The CDR3 has 13 residues. Unmatched junction bases numbered 5, after V lost 5 bases and J lost 9 bases. The germline V gene has CDR1 SGHTA and CDR2 FQGTGA. CDR3 loop: CASSPVAGGTQYF. Written as DNA, the CDR3 is TGTGCCAGCAGCCCTGTAGCGGGAGGCACGCAGTATTTT.

The V call is TRBV9, the J call TRBJ2-7, with D perhaps TRBD1 or TRBD2 (5 bases each). Germline CDR1 reads SGDLS; CDR2 reads YYNGEE. With 0 bases removed from V and 6 bases from J, the gap between germline ends came to 16 bases. The CDR3 covers 15 residues. CDR3 residues: CASSVGGDLSGEQYF. The CDR3, as DNA: TGTGCCAGCAGCGTAGGAGGGGACCTGTCCGGCGAGCAGTACTTC.

This clonotype has just a few counts. The chain has TRBV6-4 and TRBJ2-2, with D unclear. CDR1 and CDR2 (germline): MRHNA, SNTAGT. The germline V and J ends were trimmed by 3 bases and 4 bases, with 6 bases remaining between them. This CDR3 comprises 13 residues. CDR3 in amino acids: CASSEVGTGELFF. The CDR3 region has the DNA TGTGCCAGCAGTGAGGTTGGCACCGGGGAGCTGTTTTTT.

This chain connects TRBV5-6 to TRBJ1-1; D remains unclear. Between the trimmed V and J ends, which lost 4 bases and 5 bases, there was a span of 15 bases. CDR3 length equals 14 residues. Germline values: CDR1 SGHDT, CDR2 YYEEEE. CDR3 nucleotides: TGTGCCAGCAGCCCGCTCTCCGGAGGGACTGAAGCTTTCTTT. It translates to CASSPLSGGTEAFF.

In this sample, this clonotype turned up a few times. The CDR3 DNA is TGTGCCAGTAGAATGACATCGGCTGGAAACACCATATATTTT. It codes for CASRMTSAGNTIYF. The chain joins TRBV19 to TRBJ1-3; unclear D gene. The CDR3 covers 14 residues. With 6 bases removed from V and 2 bases from J, the gap between germline ends came to 11 bases. Germline V gene sequence: CDR1 LNHDA, CDR2 SQIVND (reference sequence).

This clonotype was counted only a few times. The rearrangement uses TRBV20-1 and TRBJ1-1; D call uncertain. Germline CDR1 is DFQATT and CDR2 is SNEGSKA (reference sequence). The CDR3 loop spans 13 amino acids. V gave up 3 bases and J gave up 3 bases, with 11 bases separating them. In DNA, the CDR3 is TGCAGTGCTAGTAAGGGTACGGACACTGAAGCTTTCTTT. It is translated as CSASKGTDTEAFF.

In this sample, this clonotype turned up a few times. V and J are TRBV20-1 and TRBJ2-2; no definite D call. The length of the CDR3 is 14 residues. The V end lost 0 bases, the J end lost 4 bases, and 9 bases lay between the germline ends. Germline V gives CDR1 DFQATT, CDR2 SNEGSKA (reference sequence). CDR3 in DNA: TGCAGTGCTAGAGATGTGAGGTCCACCGGGGAGCTGTTTTTT. Amino acids: CSARDVRSTGELFF.

This clonotype has more than one count but fewer than ten. The chain uses TRBV5-4 and TRBJ2-7, with D perhaps given as TRBD1 or TRBD2 (5 bases each). Germline-derived CDR1 and CDR2 are SGHNT and YYREEE (reference sequence). The V gene lost 4 bases and the J gene lost 2 bases, with 10 bases spanning the gap. The CDR3 runs 13 residues. The CDR3 bases are TGTGCCAGCAGCCGGGACCCAGCCTACGAGCAGTACTTC. Protein product: CASSRDPAYEQYF. Full variable domain (rest looked up from reference TRBV5-4 and TRBJ2-7): ETGVTQSPTHLIKTRGQQVTLRCSSQSGHNTVSWYQQALGQGPQFIFQYYREEENGRGNFPPRFSGLQFPNYSSELNVNALELDDSALYLCASSRDPAYEQYFGPGTRLTVT.

This clonotype was counted only a few times. V is TRBV15 and J is TRBJ2-5; the D gene is possibly TRBD1 (6 bases). The CDR3 runs 16 residues. V was trimmed by 0 bases and J by 4 bases, leaving 15 bases between them. Germline CDR1 reads LNHNV; CDR2 reads YYDKDF (reference sequence). CDR3 bases: TGTGCCACCAGCAGAGATCGGGGCACAGGGCCAGAGACCCAGTACTTC. Translated, it gives CATSRDRGTGPETQYF.

V usage is TRBV19 and J usage is TRBJ2-5; 7 positions match TRBD1. The CDR3 has 13 residues. V dropped 5 bases and J dropped 2; count of bases not matched to a gene: 2. CDR1 LNHDA and CDR2 SQIVND come from the germline V gene (reference sequence). In nucleotides, the CDR3 is TGTGCCAGTAGTTTGGGACAGCAAGAGACCCAGTACTTC. Its protein product is CASSLGQQETQYF.

This clonotype appeared a few times. The chain couples TRBV7-2 to TRBJ2-1; D gene uncertain. Trimming removed 1 base at V and 15 bases at J, with 13 bases between. Germline V gene sequence: CDR1 SGHTA, CDR2 FQGNSA. The CDR3 extends over 12 amino acids. DNA of the CDR3: TGTGCCAGCAGCTTAGTAGTCAGCGCCCCGTTCTTC. It encodes CASSLVVSAPFF.

The J gene is TRBJ1-2, the V gene TRBV12-3 or TRBV12-4, with 8 bases matching TRBD1. CDR3 length: 14 residues. The junction had 7 bases not matched to a gene; V was cut back by 6 bases and J by 4 bases. The CDR3 nucleotides are TGTGCCAGCAGCCCACGGGGACAGGCCTATGGCTACACCTTC. This encodes CASSPRGQAYGYTF.

The chain has TRBV2 and TRBJ2-7; 7 bases agree with TRBD1. Germline V gene data show CDR1 as SNHLY and CDR2 as FYNNEI. V lost 5 bases and J lost 3; bases outside the gene matches: 7. The CDR3 has 14 amino acids. Here the CDR3 reads CASSRQGPYYEQYF. The CDR3 nucleotides are TGTGCCAGCAGTAGACAGGGCCCCTACTACGAGCAGTACTTC. Looking up the rest from reference TRBV2 and TRBJ2-7 gives the full variable domain: EPEVTQTPSHQVTQMGQEVILRCVPISNHLYFYWYRQILGQKVEFLVSFYNNEISEKSEIFDDQFSVERPDGSNFTLKIRSTKLEDSAMYFCASSRQGPYYEQYFGPGTRLTVT.

The chain carries TRBV6-4 and TRBJ2-2, with TRBD1 matching 8 bases. Germline assignment: CDR1 MRHNA and CDR2 SNTAGT. The trim removed 6 bases at V and 14 bases at J, leaving 14 bases unmatched. The CDR3 runs 14 residues. The CDR3 DNA reads as TGTGCCAGCAGCTCTACCCCCGGACAGGGAGAACTGTTTTTT. Its protein is CASSSTPGQGELFF.